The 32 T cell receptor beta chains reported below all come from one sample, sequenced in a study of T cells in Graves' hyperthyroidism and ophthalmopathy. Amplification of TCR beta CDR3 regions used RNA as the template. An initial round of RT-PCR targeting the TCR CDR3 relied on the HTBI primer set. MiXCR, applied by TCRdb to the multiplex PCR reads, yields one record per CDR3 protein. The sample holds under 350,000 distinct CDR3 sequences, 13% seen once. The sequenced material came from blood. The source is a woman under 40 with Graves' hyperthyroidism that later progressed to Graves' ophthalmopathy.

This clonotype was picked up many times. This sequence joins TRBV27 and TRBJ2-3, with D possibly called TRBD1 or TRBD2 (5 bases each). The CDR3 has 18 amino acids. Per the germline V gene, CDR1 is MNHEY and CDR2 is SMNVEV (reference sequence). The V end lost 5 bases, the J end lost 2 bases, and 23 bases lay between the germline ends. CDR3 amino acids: CASSTLPGAGSHTDTQYF. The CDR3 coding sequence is TGTGCCAGCAGTACCCTTCCCGGGGCAGGCTCCCACACAGATACGCAGTATTTT.

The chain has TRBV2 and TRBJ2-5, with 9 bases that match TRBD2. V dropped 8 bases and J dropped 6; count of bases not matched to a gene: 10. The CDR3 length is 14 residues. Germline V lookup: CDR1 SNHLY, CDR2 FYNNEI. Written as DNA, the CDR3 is TGTGCCAGCGGCGGGACTAGCATGATACAGACCCAGTACTTC. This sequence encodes CASGGTSMIQTQYF.

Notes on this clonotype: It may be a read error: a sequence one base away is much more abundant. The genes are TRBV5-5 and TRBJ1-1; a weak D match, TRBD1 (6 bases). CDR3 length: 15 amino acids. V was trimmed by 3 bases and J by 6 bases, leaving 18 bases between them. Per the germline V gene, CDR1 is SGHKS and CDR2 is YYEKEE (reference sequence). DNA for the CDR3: TGTGCCAGCAGCTGGGAGGGGGACTTGGGCGCTGAAGCTTTCTTT. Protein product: CASSWEGDLGAEAFF.

CDR3 nucleotides: TGTGCCAGCTCATTCGGACTAGCGGGAGGATCTTCAGATACGCAGTATTTT. The encoded protein is CASSFGLAGGSSDTQYF. This rearrangement joins TRBV18 to TRBJ2-3; TRBD2 matches 14 bases. The J segment lost 4 bases and the V segment lost 5 bases, leaving 8 bases of the junction unmatched. Germline-derived CDR1 and CDR2 are KGHSH and LQKENI. The CDR3 sequence is 17 residues long.

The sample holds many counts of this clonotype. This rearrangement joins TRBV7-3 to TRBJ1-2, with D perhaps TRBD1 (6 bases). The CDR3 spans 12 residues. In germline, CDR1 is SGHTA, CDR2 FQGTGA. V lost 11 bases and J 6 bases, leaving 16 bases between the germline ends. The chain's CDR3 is CARHRALHGYTF. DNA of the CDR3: TGTGCCCGCCACAGGGCTCTACATGGCTACACCTTC.

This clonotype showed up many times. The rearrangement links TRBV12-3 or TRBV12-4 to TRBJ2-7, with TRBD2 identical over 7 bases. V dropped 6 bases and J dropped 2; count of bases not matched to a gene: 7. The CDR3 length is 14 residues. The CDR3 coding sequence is TGTGCCAGCAGCTTTAGCGGGCGGACCTACGAGCAGTACTTC. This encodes CASSFSGRTYEQYF.

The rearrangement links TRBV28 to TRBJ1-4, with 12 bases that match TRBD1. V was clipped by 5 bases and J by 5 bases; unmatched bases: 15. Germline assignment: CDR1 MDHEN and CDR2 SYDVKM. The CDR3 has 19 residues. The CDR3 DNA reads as TGTGCCAGCAGTCCACCAGTTCCGGGACAGGGGGCGACGAATGAAAAACTGTTTTTT. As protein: CASSPPVPGQGATNEKLFF.

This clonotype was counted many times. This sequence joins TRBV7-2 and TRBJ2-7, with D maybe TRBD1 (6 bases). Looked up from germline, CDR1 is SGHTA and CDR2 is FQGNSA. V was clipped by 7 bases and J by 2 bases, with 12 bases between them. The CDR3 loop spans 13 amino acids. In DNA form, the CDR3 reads TGTGCCAGCACCATCGGGACAACCTACGAGCAGTACTTC. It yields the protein CASTIGTTYEQYF. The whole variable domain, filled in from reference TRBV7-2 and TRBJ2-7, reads GAGVSQSPSNKVTEKGKDVELRCDPISGHTALYWYRQSLGQGLEFLIYFQGNSAPDKSGLPSDRFSAERTGGSVSTLTIQRTQQEDSAVYLCASTIGTTYEQYFGPGTRLTVT.

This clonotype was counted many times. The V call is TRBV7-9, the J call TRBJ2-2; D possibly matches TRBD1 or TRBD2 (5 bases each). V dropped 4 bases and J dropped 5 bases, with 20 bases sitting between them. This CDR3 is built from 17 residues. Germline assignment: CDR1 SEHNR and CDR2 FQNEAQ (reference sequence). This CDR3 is CASSSISGTLGTGELFF. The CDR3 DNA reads TGTGCCAGCAGCTCCATCTCCGGGACCCTAGGGACCGGGGAGCTGTTTTTT.

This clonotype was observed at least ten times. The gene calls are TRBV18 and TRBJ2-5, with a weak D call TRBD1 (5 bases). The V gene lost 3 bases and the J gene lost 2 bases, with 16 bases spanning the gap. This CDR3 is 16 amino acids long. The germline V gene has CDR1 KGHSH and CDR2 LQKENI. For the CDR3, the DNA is TGTGCCAGCTCACCCTTCCAGGACAACCCTCAAGAGACCCAGTACTTC. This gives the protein CASSPFQDNPQETQYF.

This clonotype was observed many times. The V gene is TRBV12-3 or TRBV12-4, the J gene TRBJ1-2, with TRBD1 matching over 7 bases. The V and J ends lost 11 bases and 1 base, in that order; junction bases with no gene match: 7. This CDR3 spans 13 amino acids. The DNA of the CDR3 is TGTGCCTCCACTCAGGGGGTTAACTATGGCTACACCTTC. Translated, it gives CASTQGVNYGYTF.

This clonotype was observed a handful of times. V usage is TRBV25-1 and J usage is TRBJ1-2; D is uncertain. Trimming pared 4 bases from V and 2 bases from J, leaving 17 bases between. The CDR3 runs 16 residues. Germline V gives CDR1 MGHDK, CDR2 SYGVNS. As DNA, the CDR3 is TGTGCCAGCAGTGGAACTATCTACGGGTCCAACTATGGCTACACCTTC. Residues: CASSGTIYGSNYGYTF.

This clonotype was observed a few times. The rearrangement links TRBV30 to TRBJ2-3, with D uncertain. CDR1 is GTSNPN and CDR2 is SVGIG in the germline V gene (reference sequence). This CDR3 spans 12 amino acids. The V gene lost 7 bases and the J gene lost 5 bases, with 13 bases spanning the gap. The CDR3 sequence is CASSEWGDTQYF. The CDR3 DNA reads TGTGCCTCCAGCGAGTGGGGAGATACGCAGTATTTT.

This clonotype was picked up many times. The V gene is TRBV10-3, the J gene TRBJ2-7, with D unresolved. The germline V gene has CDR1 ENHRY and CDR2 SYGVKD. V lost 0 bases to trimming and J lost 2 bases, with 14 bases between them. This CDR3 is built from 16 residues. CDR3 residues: CAISESGGPLTYEQYF. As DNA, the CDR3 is TGTGCCATCAGTGAGTCGGGTGGGCCCCTTACCTACGAGCAGTACTTC.

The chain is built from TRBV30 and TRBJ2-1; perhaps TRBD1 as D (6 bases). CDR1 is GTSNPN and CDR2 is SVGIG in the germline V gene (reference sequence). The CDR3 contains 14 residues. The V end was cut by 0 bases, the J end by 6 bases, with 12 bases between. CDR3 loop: CAWSVPGTSNEQFF. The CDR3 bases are TGTGCCTGGAGTGTACCAGGGACAAGCAATGAGCAGTTCTTC.

The CDR3 nucleotides are TGTGCCAGCAGCGTCGGCGCTCAAGAGACCCAGTACTTC. Encoded protein: CASSVGAQETQYF. The rearrangement links TRBV9 to TRBJ2-5; D is uncertain. CDR1 and CDR2 (germline): SGDLS, YYNGEE. This CDR3 is 13 amino acids long. The germline V and J ends were trimmed by 2 bases and 2 bases, with 7 bases remaining between them.

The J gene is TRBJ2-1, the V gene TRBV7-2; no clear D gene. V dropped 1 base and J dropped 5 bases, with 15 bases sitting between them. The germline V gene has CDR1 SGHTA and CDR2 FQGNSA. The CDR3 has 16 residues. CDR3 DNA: TGTGCCAGCAGCTTAGTGGGTGGCGCTACTAACAATGAGCAGTTCTTC. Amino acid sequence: CASSLVGGATNNEQFF.

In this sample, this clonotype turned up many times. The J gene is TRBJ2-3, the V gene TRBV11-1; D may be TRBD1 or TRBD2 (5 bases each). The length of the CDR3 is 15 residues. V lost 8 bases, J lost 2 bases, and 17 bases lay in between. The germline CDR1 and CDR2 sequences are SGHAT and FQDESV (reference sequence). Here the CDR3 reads CASLGEFGDTDTQYF. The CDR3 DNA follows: TGTGCCAGCTTGGGGGAGTTTGGAGACACAGATACGCAGTATTTT.

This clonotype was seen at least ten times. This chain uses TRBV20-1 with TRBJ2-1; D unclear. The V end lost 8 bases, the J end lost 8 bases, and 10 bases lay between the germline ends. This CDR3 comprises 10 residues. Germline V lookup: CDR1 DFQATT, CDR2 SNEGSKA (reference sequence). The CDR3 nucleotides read TGCAGTCCGAGGCAGGATGAGCAGTTCTTC. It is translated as CSPRQDEQFF.

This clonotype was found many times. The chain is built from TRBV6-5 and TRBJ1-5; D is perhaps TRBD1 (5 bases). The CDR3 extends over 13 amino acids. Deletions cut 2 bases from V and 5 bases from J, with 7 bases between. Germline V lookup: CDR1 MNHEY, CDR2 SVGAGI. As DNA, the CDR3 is TGTGCCAGCAGTTACGGGGCCGATCAGCCCCAGCATTTT. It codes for CASSYGADQPQHF.

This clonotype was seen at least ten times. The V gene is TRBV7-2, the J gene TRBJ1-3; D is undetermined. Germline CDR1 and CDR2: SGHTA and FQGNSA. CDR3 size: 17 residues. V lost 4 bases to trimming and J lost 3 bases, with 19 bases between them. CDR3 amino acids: CASSSDDYFSLGNTIYF. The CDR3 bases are TGTGCCAGCAGCTCCGATGATTACTTTTCCCTTGGAAACACCATATATTTT.

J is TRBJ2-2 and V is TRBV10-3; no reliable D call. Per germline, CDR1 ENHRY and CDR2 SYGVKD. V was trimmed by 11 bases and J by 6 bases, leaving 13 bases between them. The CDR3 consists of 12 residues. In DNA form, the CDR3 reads TGTGCCGCCCGTCCTGGCGCCGGGGAGCTGTTTTTT. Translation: CAARPGAGELFF.

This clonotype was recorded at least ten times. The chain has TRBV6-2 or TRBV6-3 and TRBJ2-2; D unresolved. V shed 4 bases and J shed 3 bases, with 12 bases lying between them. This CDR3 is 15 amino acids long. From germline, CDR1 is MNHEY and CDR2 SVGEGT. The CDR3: CASSSGSLDTGELFF. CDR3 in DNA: TGTGCCAGCAGTTCGGGCAGCCTCGACACCGGGGAGCTGTTTTTT.

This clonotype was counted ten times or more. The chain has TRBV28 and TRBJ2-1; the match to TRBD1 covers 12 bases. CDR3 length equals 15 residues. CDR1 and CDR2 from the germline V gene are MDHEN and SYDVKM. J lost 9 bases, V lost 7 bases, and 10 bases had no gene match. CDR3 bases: TGTGCCAGCATCACAACCGGGACAGGGGGCTTTGAGCAGTTCTTC. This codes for CASITTGTGGFEQFF.

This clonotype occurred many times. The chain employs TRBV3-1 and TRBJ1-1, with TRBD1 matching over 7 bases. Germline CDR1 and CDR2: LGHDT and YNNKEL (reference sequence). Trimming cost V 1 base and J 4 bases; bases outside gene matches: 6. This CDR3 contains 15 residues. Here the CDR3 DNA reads TGTGCCAGCAGCCAAGGATACAGGGGTATCACTGAAGCTTTCTTT. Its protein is CASSQGYRGITEAFF. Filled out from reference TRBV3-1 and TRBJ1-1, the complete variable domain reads DTAVSQTPKYLVTQMGNDKSIKCEQNLGHDTMYWYKQDSKKFLKIMFSYNNKELIINETVPNRFSPKSPDKAHLNLHINSLELGDSAVYFCASSQGYRGITEAFFGQGTRLTVV.

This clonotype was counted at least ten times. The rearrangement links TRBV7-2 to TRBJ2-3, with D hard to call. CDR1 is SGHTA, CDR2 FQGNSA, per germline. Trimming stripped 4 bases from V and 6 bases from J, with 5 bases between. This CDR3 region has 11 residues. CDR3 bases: TGTGCCAGCAGCTGGCTGGATACGCAGTATTTT. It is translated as CASSWLDTQYF.

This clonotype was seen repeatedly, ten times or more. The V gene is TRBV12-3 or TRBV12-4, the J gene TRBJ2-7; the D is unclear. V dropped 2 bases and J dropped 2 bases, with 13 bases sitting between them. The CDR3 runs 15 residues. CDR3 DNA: TGTGCCAGCAGTTTAAAGGGTCAACCCCCCTACGAGCAGTACTTC. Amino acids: CASSLKGQPPYEQYF.

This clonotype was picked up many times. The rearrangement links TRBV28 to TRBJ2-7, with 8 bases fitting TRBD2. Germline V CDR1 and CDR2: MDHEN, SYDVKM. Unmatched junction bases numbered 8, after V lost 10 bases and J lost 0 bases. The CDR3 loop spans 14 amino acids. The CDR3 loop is CATHSGASSYEQYF. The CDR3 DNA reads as TGTGCCACCCATAGCGGGGCAAGCTCCTACGAGCAGTACTTC. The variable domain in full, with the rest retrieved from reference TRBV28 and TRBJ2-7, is DVKVTQSSRYLVKRTGEKVFLECVQDMDHENMFWYRQDPGLGLRLIYFSYDVKMKEKGDIPEGYSVSREKKERFSLILESASTNQTSMYLCATHSGASSYEQYFGPGTRLTVT.

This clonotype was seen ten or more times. The CDR3 sequence is CASLDRAGLAGFSPYEQYF. The CDR3 nucleotides are TGTGCCAGCTTAGACCGAGCCGGACTAGCGGGATTCTCCCCCTACGAGCAGTACTTC. This chain connects TRBV6-2 or TRBV6-3 to TRBJ2-7; 12 nucleotides align to TRBD2. V dropped 8 bases and J dropped 2; count of bases not matched to a gene: 19. The CDR3 totals 19 residues. Germline assignment: CDR1 MNHEY and CDR2 SVGEGT.

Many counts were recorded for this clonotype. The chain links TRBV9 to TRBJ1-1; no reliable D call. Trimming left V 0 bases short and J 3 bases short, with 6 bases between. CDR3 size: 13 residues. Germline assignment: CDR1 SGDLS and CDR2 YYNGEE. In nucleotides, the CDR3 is TGTGCCAGCAGCGTAGTTATTGACACTGAAGCTTTCTTT. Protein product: CASSVVIDTEAFF.

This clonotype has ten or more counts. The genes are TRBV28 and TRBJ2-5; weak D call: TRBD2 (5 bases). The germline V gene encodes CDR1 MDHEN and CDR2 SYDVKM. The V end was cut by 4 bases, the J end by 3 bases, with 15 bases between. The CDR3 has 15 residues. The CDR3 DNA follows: TGTGCCAGCAGTTCTAAGTGGAGGTCGGAAGAGACCCAGTACTTC. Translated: CASSSKWRSEETQYF.

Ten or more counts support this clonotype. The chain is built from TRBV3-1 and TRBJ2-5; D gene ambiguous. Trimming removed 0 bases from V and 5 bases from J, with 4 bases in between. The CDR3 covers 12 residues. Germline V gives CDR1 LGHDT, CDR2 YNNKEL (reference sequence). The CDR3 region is CASSQDWETQYF. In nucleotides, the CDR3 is TGTGCCAGCAGCCAAGATTGGGAGACCCAGTACTTC.